This TCR beta chain came from a study of blood T cell repertoires in COVID-19. Study-level information: COVID-19 samples collected from the United States, Italy and Spain covered acute and convalescent phases.

The length of the CDR3 is 12 residues. Germline V lookup: CDR1 MNHNY, CDR2 SVGAGI (reference sequence). Trimming cost V 7 bases and J 12 bases, with 18 bases left between them. Under the authors' procedure: Reference gene primer amplification gave nucleated cell count estimates. Sequencing was performed with immunoSEQ multiplex PCR; in TCRdb, only in-frame clones are kept and a portion is missing. V, J and clone size derive from that table, while D and trimming were established from the DNA sequence. The sample lists about 230,000 clones, roughly 90% seen once, with 3.5% to 4.5% in the top ten. Across roughly 25 US areas, participants ranged in age from about 18 to 100 years.

The sequence derives from a woman aged 25 to 39 with acute COVID-19. The chain uses TRBV6-6 and TRBJ1-1; a weak D match, TRBD1 (6 bases). Sequencing was performed on PBMCs or T cells enriched from blood (not recorded which). CDR3 sequence (DNA): TGTGCCAGCACCCCCGGGGGGCAGATTACTTTCTTT. Translation gives CASTPGGQITFF.